Listed below are T cell receptor beta chains from one sample, sequenced in a study of post-analysis software for immune sequencing data. Each CDR3 protein is one row after TCRdb ran MiXCR on the PCR reads. The sample has approximately 730,000 distinct CDR3 sequences, approximately 44% seen once. Sequenced sample: blood. These receptors were obtained from a girl aged 5-17 years with multiple sclerosis. The CDR3 runs from the conserved cysteine through the conserved F or W. The D gene is left open where the match is weak. Not all rows give a size; the values are once, few, many and, for expanded clones, a class.

abundance	d_gene	v_gene	j_gene	CDR3nt	CDR3aa
once	TRBD2	TRBV27	TRBJ2-7	TGTGCCAGCAGTTTCCTAGCGGGAGGGATCGAGCAGTACTTC	CASSFLAGGIEQYF
NA	NA	TRBV27	TRBJ2-3	TGTGCCAGCAGTTCAAGGCTAGCGCCCACAGATACGCAGTATTTT	CASSSRLAPTDTQYF
NA	NA	TRBV2	TRBJ2-7	TGTGCCAGCAGTGAGGTCGTCAGTGAAGCTTACGAGCAGTACTTC	CASSEVVSEAYEQYF
NA	NA	TRBV20-1	TRBJ2-5	TGCAGTGCTAGAGATATTTTGCCCATCCAGTACTTC	CSARDILPIQYF
NA	NA	TRBV7-3	TRBJ2-1	TGTGCCAGCAGCATCGGACAGAAAGGTCTGCCCTACAATGAGCAGTTCTTC	CASSIGQKGLPYNEQFF
NA	NA	TRBV12-3/TRBV12-4	TRBJ1-2	TGTGCCAGCAGTCAGGGGTGGGGCTATGGCTACACCTTC	CASSQGWGYGYTF
NA	NA	TRBV6-1	TRBJ1-5	TGTGCCAGCAAGAGGGGGGGGCTCCGATATAGCAATCAGCCCCAGCATTTT	CASKRGGLRYSNQPQHF
NA	TRBD1	TRBV15	TRBJ2-5	TGTGCCACCAGCAGTCTGACAGGGGTTCCGGGAGAGACCCAGTACTTC	CATSSLTGVPGETQYF
NA	TRBD1	TRBV9	TRBJ2-2	TGTGCCAGCAGCCCTGACCCGACAGGGTTGGCCGGGGAGCTGTTTTTT	CASSPDPTGLAGELFF
few	TRBD2	TRBV7-2	TRBJ2-5	TGTGCCAGCAGCTTACCCCTAGCGGGAGGACGCCAAGAGACCCAGTACTTC	CASSLPLAGGRQETQYF
NA	NA	TRBV7-9	TRBJ1-1	TGTGCCAGCAGCCCTCCTTTAGGGGGAAATACTGAAGCTTTCTTT	CASSPPLGGNTEAFF
few	TRBD2	TRBV5-1	TRBJ2-5	TGCGCCAGCAGCCCGAGGACTAGCGGGAGCCAGCAGTACTTC	CASSPRTSGSQQYF
few	TRBD1	TRBV6-5	TRBJ2-7	TGTGCCAGCAGTGACTCCGGGACAGCCCCGTCCCCCTACGAGCAGTACTTC	CASSDSGTAPSPYEQYF
few	NA	TRBV9	TRBJ1-1	TGTGCCAGCAGCGTAGAGGGCGTCGTAGGGGAAGAAGCTTTCTTT	CASSVEGVVGEEAFF
NA	NA	TRBV7-2	TRBJ1-1	TGTGCCAGCAACCCCTGGGGGGACACTGAAGCTTTCTTT	CASNPWGDTEAFF
NA	NA	TRBV5-1	TRBJ2-7	TGCGCCAGCAGCAAGGGGACTCGTAACGAGCAGTACTTC	CASSKGTRNEQYF
NA	NA	TRBV6-5	TRBJ2-6	TGTGCCAGCAGTTACTCGGCAGCCTATAGTTACTCTGGGGCCAACGTCCTGACTTTC	CASSYSAAYSYSGANVLTF
NA	NA	TRBV5-6	TRBJ2-5	TGTGCCAGCAGCTTGGGGGATGTGCAGTACTTC	CASSLGDVQYF
once	TRBD1	TRBV2	TRBJ2-7	TGTGCCAAGGACAGGCCCCCTGGGAGCTACGAGCAGTACTTC	CAKDRPPGSYEQYF
few	TRBD2	TRBV28	TRBJ2-5	TGTGCCAGCAGTATGACTAGCGGGGAATACGAGACCCAGTACTTC	CASSMTSGEYETQYF
few	NA	TRBV5-6	TRBJ2-1	TGTGCCACCTCGGCCCAGGTTTCCTACAATGAGCAGTTCTTC	CATSAQVSYNEQFF
NA	TRBD2	TRBV4-2	TRBJ2-7	TGTGCCAGCAGCCTACGGGGGGAGGAAACCTACGAGCAGTACTTC	CASSLRGEETYEQYF
NA	NA	TRBV29-1	TRBJ2-3	TGCAGCGACCTGGGTCCCGGGGTGACAGATACGCAGTATTTT	CSDLGPGVTDTQYF
NA	NA	TRBV2	TRBJ2-5	TGTGCCAGCATAGCGTTCGGGGAGACCCAGTACTTC	CASIAFGETQYF
NA	NA	TRBV21-1	TRBJ2-6	TGTGCCAGCAGCAAAGAGGTTTGGGTTCTAGCGGGAGTTGTAGAGGTGTCTGGGGCCAACGTCCTGACTTTC	CASSKEVWVLAGVVEVSGANVLTF
few	TRBD1	TRBV14	TRBJ2-1	TGTGCCAGCAGCCTTACAGGGGGCCCTAGCCGAATCACTTACAATGAGCAGTTCTTC	CASSLTGGPSRITYNEQFF
few	NA	TRBV12-3/TRBV12-4	TRBJ1-2	TGTGCCATCTCAGGGGCCCACTATGGCTACACCTTC	CAISGAHYGYTF
NA	TRBD2	TRBV20-1	TRBJ2-1	TGCAGTGCGGTACCGGGACTAGCGGGAGATGTGGATGAGCAGTTCTTC	CSAVPGLAGDVDEQFF
NA	NA	TRBV25-1	TRBJ1-1	TGTGCCAGCAGTGAACCCGGTGGAGGAAGTGGAGCTTTCTTT	CASSEPGGGSGAFF
few	NA	TRBV28	TRBJ2-5	TGTGCCAGCAGCTTACCCCCTGAACAAGAGACCCAGTACTTC	CASSLPPEQETQYF
NA	NA	TRBV6-5	TRBJ2-1	TGTGCCAGCAGCAGAGAGGCGGGTCCCGCCTACAATGAGCAGTTCTTC	CASSREAGPAYNEQFF
NA	TRBD1	TRBV6-1	TRBJ2-1	TGTGCCAGCAAAAGCCTAGCGGAGGGACAGGGCTCCTACAATGAGCAGTTCTTC	CASKSLAEGQGSYNEQFF
NA	NA	TRBV29-1	TRBJ2-5	TGCAGCGTTCTTCCAGTGGGCCACGGGCAGTACTTC	CSVLPVGHGQYF
NA	TRBD1	TRBV24-1	TRBJ2-5	TGTGCCACCAGTGATTTGGGACAGGGGCGGTACGCGCAGTACTTC	CATSDLGQGRYAQYF
few	NA	TRBV5-1	TRBJ2-6	TGCGCCAGCAGCTTGGGTTCGGGCTTCACGTCAGGGGCCAACGTCCTGACTTTC	CASSLGSGFTSGANVLTF
few	TRBD1	TRBV7-6	TRBJ2-7	TGTGCCAGCAGCTATGGACCGGGACAGGGTGACGAGCAGTACTTC	CASSYGPGQGDEQYF
NA	NA	TRBV7-9	TRBJ2-7	TGTGCCAGCAGCTTCTTTAGGTCAGGGGACGAGCAGTACTTC	CASSFFRSGDEQYF
few	NA	TRBV29-1	TRBJ2-7	TGCAGCGCCAGGGGGGACTACAACACCTACGAGCAGTACTTC	CSARGDYNTYEQYF
few	TRBD2	TRBV12-3/TRBV12-4	TRBJ2-1	TGTGCCAGCAGTTTAGCGCTGGGACTAGCGGGAGACAATGAGCAGTTCTTC	CASSLALGLAGDNEQFF
NA	TRBD2	TRBV4-3	TRBJ2-3	TGCGCCAGCAGCCATGCCGGGGGGGGAGATAGAGGTACGCAGTATTTT	CASSHAGGGDRGTQYF
NA	NA	TRBV29-1	TRBJ1-2	TGCAGCGTCTGGGGGGGTGGCTACACCTTC	CSVWGGGYTF
NA	NA	TRBV4-1	TRBJ2-5	TGCGCCAGCAGCCAAGATCGCCCGGGGGCATCAGAGACCCAGTACTTC	CASSQDRPGASETQYF
NA	NA	TRBV29-1	TRBJ2-1	TGCAGCGCTATAACACAGGGACGGAGCTCCTACAATGAGCAGTTCTTC	CSAITQGRSSYNEQFF
NA	NA	TRBV6-1	TRBJ2-5	TGTGCCAGCAGTGAACTTCCCCGGGTAGGACGGGAGCAGTACTTC	CASSELPRVGREQYF
few	NA	TRBV6-5	TRBJ1-2	TGTGCCAGCAATAAGGCCGGGAGGTCGTATGGCTACACCTTC	CASNKAGRSYGYTF
NA	NA	TRBV7-3	TRBJ2-1	TGTGCCAGCAGCCCCGGGTCCGGGACACGCAATGAGCAGTTCTTC	CASSPGSGTRNEQFF
NA	NA	TRBV15	TRBJ2-4	TGTGCCACCAGCAGACGATCTAGCAGGAGCCAAGAAAACATTCAGTACTTC	CATSRRSSRSQENIQYF
few	NA	TRBV20-1	TRBJ2-5	TGCAGTGCTAGGGGGGGAAGGGAGACCCAGTACTTC	CSARGGRETQYF
NA	TRBD1	TRBV11-1	TRBJ2-5	TGTGCCAGCAGCTCCCACGACATACAGGGGGTGAGGGCTGAAGCTGGCGCGGAGACCCAGTACTTC	CASSSHDIQGVRAEAGAETQYF
few	TRBD2	TRBV7-9	TRBJ2-1	TGTGCCAGCAGCTTAGGAACACTAGCGGGAGAGTACAATGAGCAGTTCTTC	CASSLGTLAGEYNEQFF
NA	TRBD2	TRBV27	TRBJ2-4	TGTGCCAGCAAAAAAGCGGGAGGGGCCAAAAACATTCAGTACTTC	CASKKAGGAKNIQYF
NA	TRBD2	TRBV7-9	TRBJ2-7	TGTACCAGCAGCCCCGGACTAGGCTACGAGCAGTACTTC	CTSSPGLGYEQYF
NA	NA	TRBV5-1	TRBJ2-7	TGCGCCAGCAGCTTAGTGACAGGATGGGAGCAGTACTTC	CASSLVTGWEQYF